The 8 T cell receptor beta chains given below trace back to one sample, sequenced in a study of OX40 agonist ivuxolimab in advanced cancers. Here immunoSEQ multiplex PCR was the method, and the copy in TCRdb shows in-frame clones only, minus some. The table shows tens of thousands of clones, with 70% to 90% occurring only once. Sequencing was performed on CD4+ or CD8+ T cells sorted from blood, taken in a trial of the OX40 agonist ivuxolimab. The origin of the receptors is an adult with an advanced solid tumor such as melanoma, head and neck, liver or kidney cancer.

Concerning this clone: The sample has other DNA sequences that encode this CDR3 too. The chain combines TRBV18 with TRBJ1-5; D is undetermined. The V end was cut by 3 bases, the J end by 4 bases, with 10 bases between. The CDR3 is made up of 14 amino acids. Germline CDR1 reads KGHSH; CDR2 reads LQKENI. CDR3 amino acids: CASSPGGGNQPQHF. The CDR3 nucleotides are TGTGCCAGCTCACCTGGCGGCGGGAATCAGCCCCAGCATTTT.

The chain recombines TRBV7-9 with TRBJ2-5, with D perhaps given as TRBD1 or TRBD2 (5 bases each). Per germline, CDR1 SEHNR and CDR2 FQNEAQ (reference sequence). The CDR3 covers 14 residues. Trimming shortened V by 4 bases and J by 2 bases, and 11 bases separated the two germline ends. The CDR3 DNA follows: TGTGCCAGCAGCTCTCGGAGGACACAAGAGACCCAGTACTTC. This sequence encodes CASSSRRTQETQYF.

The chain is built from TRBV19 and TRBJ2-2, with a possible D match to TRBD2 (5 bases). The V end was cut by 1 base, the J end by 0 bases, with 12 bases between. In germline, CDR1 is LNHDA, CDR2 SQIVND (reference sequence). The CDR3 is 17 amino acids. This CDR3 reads CASSIGRSRPNTGELFF. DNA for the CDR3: TGTGCCAGTAGTATAGGGAGGTCTCGCCCGAACACCGGGGAGCTGTTTTTT.

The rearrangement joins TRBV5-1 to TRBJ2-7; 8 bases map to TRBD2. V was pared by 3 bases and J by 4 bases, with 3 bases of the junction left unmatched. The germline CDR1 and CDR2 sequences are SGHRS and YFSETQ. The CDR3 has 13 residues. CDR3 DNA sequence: TGCGCCAGCAGCTCGCCGGGGGGGTACGAGCAGTACTTC. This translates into CASSSPGGYEQYF.

The CDR3 here is CASSVQAGGFNEQYF. DNA of the CDR3: TGTGCCAGCAGTGTTCAAGCGGGGGGCTTCAACGAGCAGTACTTC. This chain joins TRBV6-1 and TRBJ2-7, with 9 positions matching TRBD2. Trimming cost V 4 bases and J 5 bases; bases outside gene matches: 9. The CDR3 extends over 15 amino acids. Germline-derived CDR1 and CDR2 are MNHNS and SASEGT.

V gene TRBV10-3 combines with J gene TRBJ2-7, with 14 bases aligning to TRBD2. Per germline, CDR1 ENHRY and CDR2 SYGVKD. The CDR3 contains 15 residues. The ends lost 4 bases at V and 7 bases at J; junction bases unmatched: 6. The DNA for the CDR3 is TGTGCCATCAGTGCGGGACTAGCGGGAGAAGGTGAGCAGTACTTC. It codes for CAISAGLAGEGEQYF.

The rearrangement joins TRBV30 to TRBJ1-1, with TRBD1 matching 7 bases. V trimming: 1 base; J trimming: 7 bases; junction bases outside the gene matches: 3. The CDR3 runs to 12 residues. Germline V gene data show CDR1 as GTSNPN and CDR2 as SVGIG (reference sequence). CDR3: CAWSGQGGEAFF. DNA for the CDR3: TGTGCCTGGAGTGGACAGGGCGGTGAAGCTTTCTTT.

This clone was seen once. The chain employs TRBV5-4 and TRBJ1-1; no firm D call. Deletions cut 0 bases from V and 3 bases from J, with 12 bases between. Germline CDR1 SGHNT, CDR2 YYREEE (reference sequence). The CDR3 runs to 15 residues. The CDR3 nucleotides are TGTGCCAGCAGCTTGGAATCCTCCCCCCACACTGAAGCTTTCTTT. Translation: CASSLESSPHTEAFF.